This T cell receptor beta chain derives from a study of OX40 agonist ivuxolimab in advanced cancers. Study-level background: Ivuxolimab is a fully human IgG2 antibody that activates OX40 (CD134). There were three patients with partial responses, one having hepatocellular carcinoma and two cutaneous melanoma.

Worth noting for this clone: The antigen remains unidentified.

This table comes from immunoSEQ multiplex PCR, and its TCRdb copy is limited to in-frame clones, with some not included. The sample holds 70,000 to 80,000 clones, roughly 87% seen once. CDR3 size: 15 residues. Study-level points and caveats: CD8+ T cells averaged more expanded clones than CD4+. Nonresponders, in some cases, also had low normalized T-cell clonal expansion.

Specimen: CD4+ or CD8+ T cells sorted from blood, collected in a trial of the OX40 agonist ivuxolimab. The chain has TRBV21-1 and TRBJ2-7; the table assigns TRBD1, which was not confirmed against the DNA. TRBV21-1 is labeled a pseudogene. The clonotype originates from an adult with an advanced solid tumor such as melanoma, head and neck, liver or kidney cancer. Written as DNA, the CDR3 is TGTGCCAGCAGCGGGCAGGGGGCGAGCGCCTACGAGCAGTACTTC. Its protein product is CASSGQGASAYEQYF.